This T cell receptor beta chain was observed in a study of cytomegalovirus exposure and HLA in healthy donors. Vbeta (60) and Jbeta (13) primers were used in the PCR. Sequenced by immunoSEQ multiplex PCR; TCRdb stores in-frame clones only, minus some. The sample holds 180,000 or so clones, about 10% seen once. Germline lookup yields CDR1 SGHAT and CDR2 FQNNGV. Trimming stripped 6 bases from V and 8 bases from J, with 17 bases between. The CDR3 loop spans 14 amino acids. The rearrangement links TRBV11-2 to TRBJ2-1; D not resolved. The sequence was obtained from a woman between 25 and 40 years old in good health and CMV-seropositive. The sample comprised PBMCs. CDR3 sequence reads: CASSRIPTTDEQFF. The CDR3 DNA reads TGTGCCAGCAGTCGAATCCCTACCACCGATGAGCAGTTCTTC.